This record concerns one TCR beta chain sequence. This sample was included in a study of blood T cell repertoires in COVID-19. The V gene's germline CDR1 is LNHDA and CDR2 SQIVND (reference sequence). This CDR3 contains 16 residues. The junction had 12 bases not matched to a gene; V was cut back by 3 bases and J by 7 bases. Assay: immunoSEQ multiplex PCR; the TCRdb copy retains only in-frame clones and omits some. The sample records under 350,000 clones, over 80% being singletons. The gene calls are TRBV19 and TRBJ2-1; 7 bases fit TRBD2. This receptor was obtained from a man between 60 and 75 years old who had recovered from COVID-19. The specimen was peripheral blood. DNA of the CDR3: TGTGCCAGTAGTATCCGCGGGGGTGTCGTTGGGAATGAGCAGTTCTTC. Its translation: CASSIRGGVVGNEQFF.